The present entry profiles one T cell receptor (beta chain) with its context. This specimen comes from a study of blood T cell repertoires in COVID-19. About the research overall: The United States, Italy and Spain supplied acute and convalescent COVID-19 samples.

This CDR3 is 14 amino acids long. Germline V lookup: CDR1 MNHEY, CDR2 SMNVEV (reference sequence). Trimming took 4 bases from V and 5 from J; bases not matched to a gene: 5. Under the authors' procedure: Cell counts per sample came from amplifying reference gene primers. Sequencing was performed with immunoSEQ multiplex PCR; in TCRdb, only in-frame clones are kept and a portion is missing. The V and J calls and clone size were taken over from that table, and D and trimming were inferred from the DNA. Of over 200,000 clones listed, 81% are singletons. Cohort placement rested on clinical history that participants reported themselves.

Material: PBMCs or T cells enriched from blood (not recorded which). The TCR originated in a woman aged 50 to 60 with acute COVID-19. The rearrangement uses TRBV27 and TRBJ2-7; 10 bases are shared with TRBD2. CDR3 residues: CASSSSGSRNEQYF. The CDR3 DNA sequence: TGTGCCAGCAGTTCTAGCGGGAGTCGGAACGAGCAGTACTTC.